A selection of T cell receptor beta chains follows, all from one sample in a study of cytomegalovirus exposure and HLA in healthy donors. This table comes from immunoSEQ multiplex PCR, and its TCRdb copy is limited to in-frame clones, with some not included. The data show around 78,000 clones, around 80% seen once. What was sequenced was PBMCs. The receptor set was obtained from a male donor in good health and CMV-seronegative. The CDR3 runs from the conserved cysteine through the conserved F or W. A D gene is named only where the DNA matches it firmly. Size tells how often a clone was seen (once, few, many) or the class of an expanded clone, and some rows leave it out.

j_call,d_call,v_call,clone_size,cdr3_aa,cdr3_nt
TRBJ2-7,-,TRBV5-5,-,CASSLAWQSNYEQYF,TGTGCCAGCAGCTTGGCGTGGCAATCAAATTACGAGCAGTACTTC
TRBJ2-5,TRBD2,TRBV7-2,-,CASSLERGGGLQETQYF,TGTGCCAGCAGCCTAGAGCGGGGGGGCGGGTTGCAAGAGACCCAGTACTTC
TRBJ1-4,-,TRBV5-4,-,CASSLDRDEKLFF,TGTGCCAGCAGTTTGGACAGAGATGAAAAACTGTTTTTT
TRBJ1-1,TRBD1,TRBV30,-,CAWLTGETEAFF,TGTGCCTGGCTGACAGGGGAGACTGAAGCTTTCTTT
TRBJ2-5,-,TRBV10-3,-,CAISVGGGYQETQYF,TGTGCCATCAGTGTGGGCGGGGGCTACCAAGAGACCCAGTACTTC
TRBJ2-5,TRBD1,TRBV5-1,-,CASSLSPTGTEQYF,TGCGCCAGCAGCTTGAGTCCTACTGGGACAGAGCAGTACTTC
TRBJ1-6,-,TRBV1,-,CTSSLRSLGTGVSGSYNSPLHF,TGCACCAGCAGTCTCAGATCACTCGGGACAGGGGTATCTGGCTCCTATAATTCACCCCTCCACTTT
TRBJ2-5,-,TRBV5-6,few,CASSLRTGETQYF,TGTGCCAGCAGCTTGAGAACTGGAGAGACCCAGTACTTC
TRBJ1-2,-,TRBV7-2,-,CASSSNKPNGYTF,TGTGCCAGCAGCTCAAACAAACCAAATGGCTACACCTTC
TRBJ1-6,-,TRBV9,-,CASSVGGDNSPLHF,TGTGCCAGCAGCGTAGGGGGGGATAATTCACCCCTCCACTTT
TRBJ2-6,-,TRBV19,-,CASSFLPGLRISGANVLTF,TGTGCCAGTAGTTTCCTCCCGGGACTCCGTATCTCTGGGGCCAACGTCCTGACTTTC
TRBJ1-2,TRBD1,TRBV10-3,-,CAISMGQHMPSANYGYTF,TGTGCCATCAGCATGGGACAGCACATGCCCTCGGCTAACTATGGCTACACCTTC
TRBJ1-6,TRBD1,TRBV6-5,few,CASSPDGTGVNPLNF,TGTGCCAGCAGCCCAGACGGGACAGGGGTTAATCCCCTCAACTTT
TRBJ2-5,TRBD1,TRBV5-1,-,CASSTGTGDETQYF,TGCGCCAGCAGCACCGGGACAGGAGACGAGACCCAGTACTTC
TRBJ2-3,-,TRBV10-3,-,CAIRRQDGTDTQYF,TGTGCCATCAGACGACAGGACGGCACAGATACGCAGTATTTT
TRBJ2-2,TRBD2,TRBV30,few,CASTLALNTGELFF,TGTGCCTCAACACTAGCGCTTAACACCGGGGAGCTGTTTTTT
TRBJ1-2,-,TRBV5-6,-,CASSPRARYTF,TGTGCCAGCAGCCCTAGAGCCCGCTACACCTTC
TRBJ2-7,-,TRBV5-1,few,CASSYNGGLTHEQYF,TGCGCCAGCAGCTATAACGGGGGGCTCACCCACGAGCAGTACTTC
TRBJ1-5,TRBD1,TRBV19,-,CASSTGQNQPQHF,TGTGCCAGTAGCACGGGACAGAATCAGCCCCAGCATTTT
TRBJ2-3,TRBD2,TRBV18,once,CASSPMGPTSGGAPHTQYF,TGTGCCAGCTCACCAATGGGGCCCACTAGCGGGGGGGCCCCCCATACGCAGTATTTT
TRBJ2-2,TRBD1,TRBV5-1,-,CASSPGLRQGDVTNTGELFF,TGCGCCAGCAGCCCGGGCCTGAGACAGGGAGATGTTACGAACACCGGGGAGCTGTTTTTT
TRBJ1-5,-,TRBV30,-,CAWSGRGLRQPQHF,TGTGCCTGGAGTGGAAGGGGACTTCGGCAGCCCCAGCATTTT
TRBJ1-4,-,TRBV6-1,-,CASSELEYNEKLFF,TGTGCCAGCAGTGAATTAGAGTATAATGAAAAACTGTTTTTT
TRBJ1-5,-,TRBV28,-,CASSLGEGSFAPQHF,TGTGCCAGCAGTTTGGGAGAGGGTAGTTTTGCGCCCCAGCATTTT
TRBJ1-1,TRBD1,TRBV19,-,CASSEQGALNMNTEAFF,TGTGCCAGTAGCGAACAGGGGGCCCTTAACATGAACACTGAAGCTTTCTTT
TRBJ2-3,TRBD2,TRBV4-2,-,CASSQEAGDTDTQYF,TGTGCCAGCAGCCAAGAGGCGGGGGACACAGATACGCAGTATTTT
TRBJ1-1,-,TRBV2,-,CASSEDQTGQAMNTEAFF,TGTGCCAGCAGTGAAGATCAGACCGGCCAGGCCATGAACACTGAAGCTTTCTTT